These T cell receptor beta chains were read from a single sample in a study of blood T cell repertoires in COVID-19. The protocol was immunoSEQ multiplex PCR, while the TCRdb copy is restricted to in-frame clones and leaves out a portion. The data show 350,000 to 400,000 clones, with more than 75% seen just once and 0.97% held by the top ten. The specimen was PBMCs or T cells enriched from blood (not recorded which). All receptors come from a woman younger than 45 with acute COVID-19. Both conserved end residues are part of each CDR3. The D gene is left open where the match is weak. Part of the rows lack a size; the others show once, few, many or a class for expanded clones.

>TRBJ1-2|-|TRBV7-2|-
TGTGCCAGCAGCTTCCCGGGGAGCTATGGCTACACCTTC
CASSFPGSYGYTF
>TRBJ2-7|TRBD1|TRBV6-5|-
TGTGCCAGCAAACCGGGACAGGGAAGCTCCTACGAGCAGTACTTC
CASKPGQGSSYEQYF
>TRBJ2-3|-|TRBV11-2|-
TGTGCCAGCAGCCCCCCCGGCGGGCGGAGCACAGATACGCAGTATTTT
CASSPPGGRSTDTQYF
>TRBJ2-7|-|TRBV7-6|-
TGTGCCAGCAGCTCCGCCGGCTCCTACGAGCAGTACTTC
CASSSAGSYEQYF
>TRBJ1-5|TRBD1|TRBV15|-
TGTGCCACCAGCCCAACCGGGACAGCTAATCAGCCCCAGCATTTT
CATSPTGTANQPQHF
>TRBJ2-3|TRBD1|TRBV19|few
TGTGCCAGTCAGCCGGGACAGGGGGTGTATACGCAGTATTTT
CASQPGQGVYTQYF
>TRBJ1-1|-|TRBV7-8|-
TGTGCCAGCAGCCAAAGTTCGAGTGAAGCTTTCTTT
CASSQSSSEAFF
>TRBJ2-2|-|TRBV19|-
TGTGCCAGTAAACCCGGGAATTGGAACACCGGGGAGCTGTTTTTT
CASKPGNWNTGELFF
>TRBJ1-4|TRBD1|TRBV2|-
TGTGCCAGCAGTGACGAGCGGACAGGAGCTAATGAAAAACTGTTTTTT
CASSDERTGANEKLFF
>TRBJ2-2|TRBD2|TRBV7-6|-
TGTGCCAGCAGCTTAGAGGGACTAGCGGGGGGGCCTCACGGGGAGCTGTTTTTT
CASSLEGLAGGPHGELFF
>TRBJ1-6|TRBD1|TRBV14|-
TGTGCCAGCAGCCCGGGGACAGGGAGAGCTTCACCCCTCCACTTT
CASSPGTGRASPLHF
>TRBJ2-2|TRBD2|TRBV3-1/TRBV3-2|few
TGTGCCAGCAGCCAAGTACTAGCGGCGAACACCGGGGAGCTGTTTTTT
CASSQVLAANTGELFF
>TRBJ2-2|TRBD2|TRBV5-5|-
TGTGCCAGCAGCTACCTAGCGGGGGCCTCGAACACCGGGGAGCTGTTTTTT
CASSYLAGASNTGELFF
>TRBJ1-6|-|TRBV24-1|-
TGTGCCACCTCAGCGGGGGGAAGTTCACCCCTCCACTTT
CATSAGGSSPLHF
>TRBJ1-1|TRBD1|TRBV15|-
TGTGCCACCAGCAGACGACAGGGGAAAACTGAAGCTTTCTTT
CATSRRQGKTEAFF
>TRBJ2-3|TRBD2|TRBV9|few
TGTGCCAGCAGCGTGACTAGCCTGGATACGCAGTATTTT
CASSVTSLDTQYF